The rows below give T cell receptor beta chains drawn from one sample of a study of CD8+ T cells in alopecia areata. Method: immunoSEQ multiplex PCR; TCRdb's copy keeps in-frame clones and lacks some. The repertoire holds 35,000 or so clones, with around half as singletons. Material for sequencing was CD4+ Tregs sorted from blood. The receptors were sampled from a human donor with alopecia areata. CDR3s include the opening cysteine and the closing phenylalanine or tryptophan. D genes are given only for firm matches. Not all rows give a size; the values are once, few, many and, for expanded clones, a class.

clone size,CDR3 length,V gene,D gene,J gene,CDR3 DNA,CDR3 protein
-,13,TRBV7-9,-,TRBJ2-7,TGTGCCAGCAGCTCGGGGGCGGGGCGCGAGCAGTACTTC,CASSSGAGREQYF
-,14,TRBV18,-,TRBJ2-2,TGTGCCAGCCCGTCCAGGGGAAACACCGGGGAGCTGTTTTTT,CASPSRGNTGELFF
-,14,TRBV29-1,-,TRBJ1-1,TGCAGCGTTGCCCCGGGGACAAAAAGCGCAGAAGCTTTCTTT,CSVAPGTKSAEAFF
once,14,TRBV5-1,-,TRBJ1-1,TGCGCCAGCAGCTTGGTACAGAAGAACACTGAAGCTTTCTTT,CASSLVQKNTEAFF
-,10,TRBV29-1,-,TRBJ2-3,TGCAGCGCAGGCACAGATACGCAGTATTTT,CSAGTDTQYF
-,17,TRBV4-1,-,TRBJ1-5,TGCGCCAGCAGCCAAGACGCACAAACTCTCAGCAATCAGCCCCAGCATTTT,CASSQDAQTLSNQPQHF
-,17,TRBV4-1,-,TRBJ2-5,TGCGCCAGCAGCCAAGATTGGGGTTGGGGGCGGTTAGAGACCCAGTACTTC,CASSQDWGWGRLETQYF
few,12,TRBV7-9,-,TRBJ1-2,TGTGCCAGCAGCTTAGCCCCCCGGGGCTACACCTTC,CASSLAPRGYTF
-,14,TRBV7-2,-,TRBJ2-7,TGTGCCAGCAGCTTCGACAGGTATTCCTACGAGCAGTACTTC,CASSFDRYSYEQYF
-,10,TRBV29-1,-,TRBJ1-2,TGCAGCGTCCCGGGGCATGGCTACACCTTC,CSVPGHGYTF
-,13,TRBV6-6,-,TRBJ2-3,TGTGCCAGCAGTAGGGTTAGCACAGATACGCAGTATTTT,CASSRVSTDTQYF
few,16,TRBV6-6,TRBD1,TRBJ1-5,TGTGCCAGCAGTAATTCGACAGGGGGAGGCGGGCGACCCCAGCATTTT,CASSNSTGGGGRPQHF
-,16,TRBV11-2,-,TRBJ1-5,TGTGCCAGCAGCCAAGGGAGCAGGTCCCGGAATCAGCCCCAGCATTTT,CASSQGSRSRNQPQHF
-,18,TRBV5-1,TRBD1,TRBJ1-4,TGCGCCAGCAGCTTAGGCCGACAGGGGGCTGCAACTAATGAAAAACTGTTTTTT,CASSLGRQGAATNEKLFF
medium-sized,14,TRBV5-1,-,TRBJ2-5,TGCGCCAGCAGCGGCTGGACAGCTGGGGAGACCCAGTACTTC,CASSGWTAGETQYF
-,14,TRBV28,-,TRBJ2-5,TGTGCCAGCAGTTTTTCGGTGGCCCAAGAGACCCAGTACTTC,CASSFSVAQETQYF
-,12,TRBV29-1,TRBD1,TRBJ1-1,TGCAGCGTTGCAGGGGGGAGCACTGAAGCTTTCTTT,CSVAGGSTEAFF
few,15,TRBV18,-,TRBJ2-2,TGTGCCAGCTCACCCCCCTTGGGTGGCACCGGGGAGCTGTTTTTT,CASSPPLGGTGELFF
-,15,TRBV9,-,TRBJ1-1,TGTGCCAGCAGCCTAGGACCAAACATGAACACTGAAGCTTTCTTT,CASSLGPNMNTEAFF
few,16,TRBV6-5,-,TRBJ2-6,TGTGCCAGCAGTTACCGAGAGGCGGCTGGGGCCAACGTCCTGACTTTC,CASSYREAAGANVLTF